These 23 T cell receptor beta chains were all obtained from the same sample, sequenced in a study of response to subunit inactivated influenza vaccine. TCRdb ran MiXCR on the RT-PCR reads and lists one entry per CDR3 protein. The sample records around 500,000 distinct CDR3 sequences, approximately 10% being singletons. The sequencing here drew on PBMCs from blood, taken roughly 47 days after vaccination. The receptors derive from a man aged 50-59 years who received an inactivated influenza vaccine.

The CDR3 here is CASRRLAGGKNIQYF. The CDR3, as DNA: TGTGCCAGCAGGAGACTAGCGGGAGGGAAAAACATTCAGTACTTC. The chain carries TRBV6-4 and TRBJ2-4, with 14 bases identical to TRBD2. J lost 4 bases, V lost 6 bases, and 2 bases had no gene match. CDR3 size: 15 residues. Germline V gene data show CDR1 as MRHNA and CDR2 as SNTAGT.

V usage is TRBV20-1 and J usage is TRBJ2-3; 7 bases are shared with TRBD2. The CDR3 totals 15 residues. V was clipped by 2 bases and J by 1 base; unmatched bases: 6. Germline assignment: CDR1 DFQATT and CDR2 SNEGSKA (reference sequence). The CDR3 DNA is TGCAGTGCTAGATCGTTTAGCGGGCGCACAGATACGCAGTATTTT. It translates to CSARSFSGRTDTQYF.

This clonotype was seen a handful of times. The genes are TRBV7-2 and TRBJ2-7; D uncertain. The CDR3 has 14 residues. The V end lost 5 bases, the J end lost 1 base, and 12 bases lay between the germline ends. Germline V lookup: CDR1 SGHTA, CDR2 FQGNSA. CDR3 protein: CASSLTARSYEQYF. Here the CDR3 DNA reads TGTGCCAGCAGCCTAACCGCGCGGTCCTACGAGCAGTACTTC.

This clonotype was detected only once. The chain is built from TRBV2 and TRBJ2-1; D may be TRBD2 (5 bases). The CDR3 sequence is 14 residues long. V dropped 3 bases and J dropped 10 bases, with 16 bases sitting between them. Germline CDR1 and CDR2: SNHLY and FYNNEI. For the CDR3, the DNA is TGTGCCAGCAGTGATGGTGGGCTAGCTGGAGAGCAGTTCTTC. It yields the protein CASSDGGLAGEQFF.

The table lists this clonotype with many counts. The chain's CDR3 is CAISGTDSYEQYF. Here the CDR3 DNA reads TGTGCCATCAGTGGGACGGACAGCTACGAGCAGTACTTC. This chain joins TRBV10-3 and TRBJ2-7; TRBD1 is a possible D gene (6 bases). Between the trimmed V and J ends, which lost 4 bases and 3 bases, there was a span of 10 bases. Germline V gives CDR1 ENHRY, CDR2 SYGVKD. The CDR3 sequence is 13 residues long.

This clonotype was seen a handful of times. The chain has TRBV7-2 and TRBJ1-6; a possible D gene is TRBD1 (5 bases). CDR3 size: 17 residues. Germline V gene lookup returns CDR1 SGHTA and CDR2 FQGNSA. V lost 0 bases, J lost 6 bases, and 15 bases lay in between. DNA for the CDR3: TGTGCCAGCAGCTTAGCGCCGCAGCAGGGCCGTAATTCACCCCTCCACTTT. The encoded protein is CASSLAPQQGRNSPLHF.

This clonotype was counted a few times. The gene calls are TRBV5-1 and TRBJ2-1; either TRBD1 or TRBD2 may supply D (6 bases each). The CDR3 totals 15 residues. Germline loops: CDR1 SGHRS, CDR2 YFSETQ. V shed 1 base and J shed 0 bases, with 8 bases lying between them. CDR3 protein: CASSLSGASYNEQFF. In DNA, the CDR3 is TGCGCCAGCAGCTTGTCGGGGGCCTCCTACAATGAGCAGTTCTTC.

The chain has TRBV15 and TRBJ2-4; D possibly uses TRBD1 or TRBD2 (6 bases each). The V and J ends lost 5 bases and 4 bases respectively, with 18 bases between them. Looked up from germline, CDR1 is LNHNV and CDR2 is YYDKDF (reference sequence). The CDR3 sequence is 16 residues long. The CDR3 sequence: CATSEGGGGWKNIQYF. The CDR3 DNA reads TGTGCCACCAGCGAAGGAGGGGGTGGATGGAAAAACATTCAGTACTTC.

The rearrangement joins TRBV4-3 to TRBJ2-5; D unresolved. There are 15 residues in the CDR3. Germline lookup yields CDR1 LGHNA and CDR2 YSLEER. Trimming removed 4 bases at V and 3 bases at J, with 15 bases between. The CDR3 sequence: CASSPLPDGKETQYF. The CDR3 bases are TGCGCCAGCAGCCCCCTTCCCGACGGCAAAGAGACCCAGTACTTC.

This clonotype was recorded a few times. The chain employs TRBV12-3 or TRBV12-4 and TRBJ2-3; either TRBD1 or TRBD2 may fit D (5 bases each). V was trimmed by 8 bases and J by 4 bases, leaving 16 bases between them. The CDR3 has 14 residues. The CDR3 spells CASLTGTAADTQYF. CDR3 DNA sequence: TGTGCCAGCCTAACCGGGACGGCAGCAGATACGCAGTATTTT.

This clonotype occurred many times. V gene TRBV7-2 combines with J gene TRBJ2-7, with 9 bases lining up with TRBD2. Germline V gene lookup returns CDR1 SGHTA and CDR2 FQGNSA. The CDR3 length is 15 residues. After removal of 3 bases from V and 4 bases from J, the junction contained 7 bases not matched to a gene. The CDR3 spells CASSFPLAGLYEQYF. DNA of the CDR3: TGTGCCAGCAGCTTTCCCCTAGCGGGGTTGTACGAGCAGTACTTC.

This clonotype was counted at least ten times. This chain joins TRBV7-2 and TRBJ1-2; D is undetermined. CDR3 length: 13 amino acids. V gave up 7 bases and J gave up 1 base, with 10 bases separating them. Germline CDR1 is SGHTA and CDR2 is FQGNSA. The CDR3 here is CASTGSINYGYTF. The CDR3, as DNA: TGTGCCAGCACCGGGTCGATTAACTATGGCTACACCTTC. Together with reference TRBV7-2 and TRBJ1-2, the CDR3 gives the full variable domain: GAGVSQSPSNKVTEKGKDVELRCDPISGHTALYWYRQSLGQGLEFLIYFQGNSAPDKSGLPSDRFSAERTGGSVSTLTIQRTQQEDSAVYLCASTGSINYGYTFGSGTRLTVV.

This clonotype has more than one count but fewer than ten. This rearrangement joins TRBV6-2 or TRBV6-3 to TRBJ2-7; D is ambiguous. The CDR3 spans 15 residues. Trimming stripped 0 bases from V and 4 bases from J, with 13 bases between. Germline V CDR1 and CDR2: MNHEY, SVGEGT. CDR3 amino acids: CASSYSHPDGYEQYF. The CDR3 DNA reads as TGTGCCAGCAGTTACTCCCACCCTGACGGTTACGAGCAGTACTTC.

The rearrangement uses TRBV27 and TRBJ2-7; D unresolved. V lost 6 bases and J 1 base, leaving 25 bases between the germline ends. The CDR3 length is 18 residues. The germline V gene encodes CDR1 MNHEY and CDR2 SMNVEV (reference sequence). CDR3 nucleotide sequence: TGTGCCAGCAGCCAAAGAAGGACGGCCCTCGGCTCTTCCTACGAGCAGTACTTC. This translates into CASSQRRTALGSSYEQYF.

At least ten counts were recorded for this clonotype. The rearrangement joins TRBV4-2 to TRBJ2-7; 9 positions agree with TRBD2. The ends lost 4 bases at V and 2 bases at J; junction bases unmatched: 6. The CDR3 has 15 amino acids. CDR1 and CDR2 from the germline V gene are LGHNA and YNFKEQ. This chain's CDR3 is CASSPIAGAAYEQYF. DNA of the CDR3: TGTGCCAGCAGCCCCATAGCGGGGGCCGCCTACGAGCAGTACTTC.

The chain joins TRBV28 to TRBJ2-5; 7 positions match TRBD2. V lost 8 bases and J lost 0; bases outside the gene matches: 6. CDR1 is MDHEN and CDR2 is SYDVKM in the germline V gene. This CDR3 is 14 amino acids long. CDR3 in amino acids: CASGGRADQETQYF. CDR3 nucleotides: TGTGCCAGCGGTGGGAGGGCGGACCAAGAGACCCAGTACTTC.

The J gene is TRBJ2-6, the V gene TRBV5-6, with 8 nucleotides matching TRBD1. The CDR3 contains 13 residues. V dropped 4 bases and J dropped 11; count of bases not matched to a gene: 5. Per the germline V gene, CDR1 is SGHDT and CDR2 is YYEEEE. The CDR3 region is CASSPGQADVLTF. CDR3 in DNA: TGTGCCAGCAGCCCGGGACAGGCAGACGTCCTGACTTTC.

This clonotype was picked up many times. The CDR3 DNA reads TGTGCCAGCAGCTTACCAGGCTCCTACGAGCAGTACTTC. Translation: CASSLPGSYEQYF. The rearrangement uses TRBV7-2 and TRBJ2-7, with D hard to call. The CDR3 covers 13 residues. Germline V gene lookup returns CDR1 SGHTA and CDR2 FQGNSA. Trimming cost V 2 bases and J 0 bases, with 5 bases left between them.

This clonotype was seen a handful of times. The CDR3: CASSLGPELSSGANVLTF. DNA of the CDR3: TGTGCCAGCAGCTTGGGGCCGGAACTGAGCTCTGGGGCCAACGTCCTGACTTTC. The gene calls are TRBV5-5 and TRBJ2-6, with D uncertain. V dropped 0 bases and J dropped 0 bases, with 13 bases sitting between them. Germline assignment: CDR1 SGHKS and CDR2 YYEKEE (reference sequence). The CDR3 length is 18 residues.

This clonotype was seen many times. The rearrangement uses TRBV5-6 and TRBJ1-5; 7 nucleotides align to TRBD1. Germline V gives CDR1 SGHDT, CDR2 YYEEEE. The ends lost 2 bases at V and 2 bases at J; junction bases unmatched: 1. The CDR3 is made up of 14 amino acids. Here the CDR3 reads CASSFGQGNQPQHF. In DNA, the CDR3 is TGTGCCAGCAGCTTTGGACAGGGCAATCAGCCCCAGCATTTT.

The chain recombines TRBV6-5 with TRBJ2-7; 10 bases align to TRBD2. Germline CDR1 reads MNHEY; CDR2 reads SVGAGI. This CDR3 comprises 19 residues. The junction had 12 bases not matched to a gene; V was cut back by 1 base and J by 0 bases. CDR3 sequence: CASSYYYGTSVSSSYEQYF. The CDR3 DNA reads TGTGCCAGCAGTTACTATTATGGGACTAGCGTATCCAGCTCCTACGAGCAGTACTTC.

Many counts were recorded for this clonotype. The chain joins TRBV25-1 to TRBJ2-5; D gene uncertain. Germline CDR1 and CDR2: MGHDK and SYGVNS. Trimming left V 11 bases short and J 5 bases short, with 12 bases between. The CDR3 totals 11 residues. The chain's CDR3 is CASALLETQYF. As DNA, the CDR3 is TGTGCCTCTGCCCTGTTGGAGACCCAGTACTTC.

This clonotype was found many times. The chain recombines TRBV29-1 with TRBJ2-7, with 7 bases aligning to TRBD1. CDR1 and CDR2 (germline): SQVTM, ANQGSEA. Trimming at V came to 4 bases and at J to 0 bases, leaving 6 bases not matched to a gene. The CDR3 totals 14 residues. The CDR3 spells CSVGGRTGSYEQYF. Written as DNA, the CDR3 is TGCAGCGTTGGGGGCAGGACAGGCTCCTACGAGCAGTACTTC.